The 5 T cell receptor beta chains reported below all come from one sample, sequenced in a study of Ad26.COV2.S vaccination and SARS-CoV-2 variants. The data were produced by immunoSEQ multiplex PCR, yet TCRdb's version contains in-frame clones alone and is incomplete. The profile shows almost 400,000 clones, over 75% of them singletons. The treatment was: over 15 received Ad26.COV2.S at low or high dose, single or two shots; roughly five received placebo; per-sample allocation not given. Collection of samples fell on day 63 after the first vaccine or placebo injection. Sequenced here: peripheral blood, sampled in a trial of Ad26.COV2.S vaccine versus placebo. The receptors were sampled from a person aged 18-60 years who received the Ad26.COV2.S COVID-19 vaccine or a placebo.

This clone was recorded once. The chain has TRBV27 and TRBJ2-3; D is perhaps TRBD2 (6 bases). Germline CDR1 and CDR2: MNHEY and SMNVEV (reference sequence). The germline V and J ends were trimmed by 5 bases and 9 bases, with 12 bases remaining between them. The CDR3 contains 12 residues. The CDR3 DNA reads TGTGCCAGCAGTCCGCCCGGAGGGACGCAGTATTTT. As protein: CASSPPGGTQYF.

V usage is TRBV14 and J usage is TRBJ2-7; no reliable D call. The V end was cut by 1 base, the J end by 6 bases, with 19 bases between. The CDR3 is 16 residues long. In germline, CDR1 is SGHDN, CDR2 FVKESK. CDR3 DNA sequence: TGTGCCAGCAGCCAAGTGGGTCAGGTAAAGGCGGCCGAGCAGTACTTC. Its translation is CASSQVGQVKAAEQYF. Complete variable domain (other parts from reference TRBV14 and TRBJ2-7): EAGVTQFPSHSVIEKGQTVTLRCDPISGHDNLYWYRRVMGKEIKFLLHFVKESKQDESGMPNNRFLAERTGGTYSTLKVQPAELEDSGVYFCASSQVGQVKAAEQYFGPGTRLTVT.

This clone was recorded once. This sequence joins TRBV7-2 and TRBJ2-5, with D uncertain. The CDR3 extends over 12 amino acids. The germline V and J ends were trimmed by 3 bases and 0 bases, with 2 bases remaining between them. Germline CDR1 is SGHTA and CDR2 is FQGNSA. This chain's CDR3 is CASSLDQETQYF. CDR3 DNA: TGTGCCAGCAGCTTGGACCAAGAGACCCAGTACTTC.

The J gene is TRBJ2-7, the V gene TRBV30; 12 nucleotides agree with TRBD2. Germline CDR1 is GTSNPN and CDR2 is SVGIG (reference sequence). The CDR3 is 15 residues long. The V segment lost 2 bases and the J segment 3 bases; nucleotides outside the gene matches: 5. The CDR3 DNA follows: TGTGCCTGGAGTAATGGACTAGCGGGATACTACGAGCAGTACTTC. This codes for CAWSNGLAGYYEQYF.

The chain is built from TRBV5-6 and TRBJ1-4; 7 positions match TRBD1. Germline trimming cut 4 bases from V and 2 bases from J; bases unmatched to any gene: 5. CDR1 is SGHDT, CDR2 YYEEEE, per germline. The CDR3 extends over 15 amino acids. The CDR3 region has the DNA TGTGCCAGCAGCACTACAGGGGTGACTAATGAAAAACTGTTTTTT. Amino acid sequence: CASSTTGVTNEKLFF. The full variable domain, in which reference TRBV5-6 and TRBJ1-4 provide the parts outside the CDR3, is DAGVTQSPTHLIKTRGQQVTLRCSPKSGHDTVSWYQQALGQGPQFIFQYYEEEERQRGNFPDRFSGHQFPNYSSELNVNALLLGDSALYLCASSTTGVTNEKLFFGSGTQLSVL.